The T cell receptor beta chain under discussion was sequenced for a study of T cell responses to AZD1222 COVID-19 vaccine. Study results and caveats: Donors were mostly white British, more females; clonal diversity possibly underestimated. Variant regions that are unmutated are reportedly the target of nearly half of spike-specific TCRs.

As regards this clone: Antigen specificity is unknown.

Only in-frame clones appear in the TCRdb table, and some are missing; sequencing was by immunoSEQ multiplex PCR. The repertoire holds fewer than 200,000 clones, with about 92% as singletons. The CDR3 is made up of 15 amino acids. J lost 4 bases, V lost 4 bases, and 6 bases had no gene match. CDR1 is SGDLS and CDR2 is YYNGEE in the germline V gene. This sequence was found in an adult in good health. The sequences come from peripheral blood, collected on day 0 of AZD1222 vaccination. The chain uses TRBV9 and TRBJ1-2; TRBD1 aligns across 11 bases. The CDR3 sequence: CASSQDRGRSYGYTF. CDR3 bases: TGTGCCAGCAGCCAGGACAGGGGGCGATCCTATGGCTACACCTTC.